The clone carrying this T cell receptor beta chain came up many times. Its specificity is unknown. The data derive from a study of blood T cells in healthy people across ages. There were healthy Caucasian individuals from Russia, aged roughly 6 to 90, serving as donors. Study findings and constraints: There was a strong correlation between TCR beta diversity and naive T cell percentage. Observed TCR beta diversity per million T cells went down as age went up. This fall followed a roughly linear course with age.

Primed by a sample-barcoded 5' primer and a J-beta primer mix, a second PCR proceeded for about 6 to 11 cycles. A template-switch adaptor with 12 random nucleotides tagged each cDNA molecule. TCRdb ran MiXCR on the 5' RACE reads and lists one entry per CDR3 protein. The profile shows over 500,000 distinct CDR3 sequences, roughly half of them singletons. V lost 5 bases, J lost 5 bases, and 5 bases stayed unmatched. The CDR3 runs to 13 residues. This sequence joins TRBV12-3 or TRBV12-4 and TRBJ2-5, with 7 bases matching TRBD2. The receptor comes from a woman older than 75 in good health. The specimen was blood. Here the CDR3 DNA reads TGTGCCAGCAGTAACCGGGGGGTGGAGACCCAGTACTTC. Its protein product is CASSNRGVETQYF.